This T cell receptor (beta chain) was sequenced during a study of cytomegalovirus exposure and HLA in healthy donors. The PCR ran on 60 Vbeta and 13 Jbeta primers. The repertoire was sequenced with immunoSEQ multiplex PCR; TCRdb's copy has only in-frame clones and lacks some. The sample has fewer than 200,000 clones, around 72% seen once. Trimming removed 4 bases at V and 8 bases at J, with 14 bases between. Germline lookup yields CDR1 LGHNA and CDR2 YSLEER. The CDR3 spans 13 residues. The receptor was isolated from a female donor in good health and CMV-seronegative. Sequenced material: PBMCs. The rearrangement uses TRBV4-3 and TRBJ1-2; maybe TRBD1 (5 bases). As DNA, the CDR3 is TGCGCCAGCAGCCCCGGACAAAACTGGGGCTACACCTTC. Amino acids: CASSPGQNWGYTF.